The source of this T cell receptor (beta chain) is a study of T cell responses to AZD1222 COVID-19 vaccine. Pooling of second doses given at about 4 or about 12 weeks was done. Study-level results: Just a handful of AZD1222 recipients were seropositive at baseline. Following two doses of AZD1222, Spike-specific TCR breadth and depth rose.

Germline CDR1 and CDR2: SEHNR and FQNEAQ (reference sequence). V lost 2 bases to trimming and J lost 10 bases, with 15 bases between them. CDR3 size: 15 residues. Notes on this clone: As yet, its antigen is unknown.

The protocol was immunoSEQ multiplex PCR, while the TCRdb copy is restricted to in-frame clones and leaves out a portion. The repertoire holds some 180,000 clones, with around 94% as singletons. The TCR originated in an adult who received the AZD1222 COVID-19 vaccine. The sample was peripheral blood, taken 28 days after the second AZD1222 dose. J is TRBJ1-6 and V is TRBV7-9; TRBD1 might be the D (6 bases). The CDR3 protein is CASSLFRQEGSPLHF. The CDR3 nucleotides read TGTGCCAGCAGCTTATTTCGACAGGAAGGATCACCCCTCCACTTT.